A selection of T cell receptor beta chains follows, all from one sample in a study of blood T cell repertoires in COVID-19. This table comes from immunoSEQ multiplex PCR, and its TCRdb copy is limited to in-frame clones, with some not included. The sample consists of 140,000 to 150,000 clones, 65% to 85% of them appearing once. Sequenced sample: peripheral blood. The receptors come from a man in his 60s with active or convalescent COVID-19. Each CDR3 is given with its conserved first and last residue. Each record gives: D gene, CDR3 length, V gene, clone size, J gene, CDR3 protein, CDR3 DNA. D genes are given only for firm matches. The size of a clone is reported for some rows only, either as once, few or many, or as a class for expanded clones.

D gene: TRBD1; CDR3 length: 12; V gene: TRBV29-1; clone size: .; J gene: TRBJ2-3; CDR3 protein: CSALRGPDTQYF; CDR3 DNA: TGCAGCGCCCTGAGGGGGCCAGATACGCAGTATTTT
D gene: .; CDR3 length: 13; V gene: TRBV12-5; clone size: .; J gene: TRBJ2-7; CDR3 protein: CASALSGAREQYF; CDR3 DNA: TGTGCTAGTGCCCTTTCAGGGGCGCGCGAGCAGTACTTC
D gene: .; CDR3 length: 14; V gene: TRBV29-1; clone size: .; J gene: TRBJ1-5; CDR3 protein: CSVEVQGSNQPQHF; CDR3 DNA: TGCAGCGTTGAAGTCCAGGGAAGCAATCAGCCCCAGCATTTT
D gene: .; CDR3 length: 15; V gene: TRBV5-1; clone size: .; J gene: TRBJ1-2; CDR3 protein: CASSLDPQGRNGYTF; CDR3 DNA: TGCGCCAGCAGCTTGGACCCACAGGGACGAAATGGCTACACCTTC
D gene: TRBD1; CDR3 length: 14; V gene: TRBV30; clone size: few; J gene: TRBJ2-3; CDR3 protein: CAWNRQGQADTQYF; CDR3 DNA: TGTGCCTGGAATCGACAGGGTCAAGCAGATACGCAGTATTTT
D gene: .; CDR3 length: 15; V gene: TRBV4-1; clone size: .; J gene: TRBJ1-4; CDR3 protein: CASSQAILPGEKLFF; CDR3 DNA: TGCGCCAGCAGCCAAGCGATCCTCCCGGGTGAAAAACTGTTTTTT
D gene: .; CDR3 length: 15; V gene: TRBV7-2; clone size: .; J gene: TRBJ2-3; CDR3 protein: CASSLDASHPDTQYF; CDR3 DNA: TGTGCCAGCAGCTTAGACGCTAGCCATCCAGATACGCAGTATTTT
D gene: TRBD2; CDR3 length: 14; V gene: TRBV5-4; clone size: .; J gene: TRBJ2-1; CDR3 protein: CASSEASGRDEQFF; CDR3 DNA: TGTGCCAGCAGCGAAGCGAGCGGGAGGGATGAGCAGTTCTTC
D gene: TRBD1; CDR3 length: 14; V gene: TRBV27; clone size: .; J gene: TRBJ1-2; CDR3 protein: CASSSEQGAWGYTF; CDR3 DNA: TGTGCCAGCAGTTCCGAACAGGGGGCCTGGGGCTACACCTTC
D gene: TRBD1; CDR3 length: 16; V gene: TRBV19; clone size: .; J gene: TRBJ1-4; CDR3 protein: CASSIDGTGAYEKLFF; CDR3 DNA: TGTGCCAGTAGTATAGATGGGACAGGGGCCTACGAAAAACTGTTTTTT
D gene: .; CDR3 length: 17; V gene: TRBV5-1; clone size: .; J gene: TRBJ2-1; CDR3 protein: CASSFRGGVVTYNEQFF; CDR3 DNA: TGCGCCAGCAGCTTCCGGGGCGGGGTAGTTACCTACAATGAGCAGTTCTTC
D gene: .; CDR3 length: 17; V gene: TRBV21-1; clone size: .; J gene: TRBJ2-3; CDR3 protein: CASSKPPDRGVTDTQYF; CDR3 DNA: TGTGCCAGCAGCAAACCTCCTGACAGGGGAGTGACGGATACGCAGTATTTT
D gene: TRBD1; CDR3 length: 15; V gene: TRBV4-3; clone size: .; J gene: TRBJ1-2; CDR3 protein: CASSQNGQARFGYTF; CDR3 DNA: TGCGCCAGCAGCCAAAATGGACAGGCCCGTTTTGGCTACACCTTC
D gene: .; CDR3 length: 13; V gene: TRBV7-2; clone size: .; J gene: TRBJ1-5; CDR3 protein: CASSLGEWQPQHF; CDR3 DNA: TGTGCCAGCAGCTTAGGGGAGTGGCAGCCCCAGCATTTT
D gene: TRBD1; CDR3 length: 14; V gene: TRBV5-4; clone size: .; J gene: TRBJ1-1; CDR3 protein: CASSSGQRNTEAFF; CDR3 DNA: TGTGCCAGCAGCTCGGGACAGAGGAACACTGAAGCTTTCTTT
D gene: .; CDR3 length: 13; V gene: TRBV7-7; clone size: many; J gene: TRBJ2-7; CDR3 protein: CASSQGPSREQYF; CDR3 DNA: TGTGCCAGCAGTCAGGGCCCTTCCCGCGAGCAGTACTTC
D gene: .; CDR3 length: 16; V gene: TRBV5-4; clone size: once; J gene: TRBJ2-1; CDR3 protein: CASSSLLTTGDNEQFF; CDR3 DNA: TGTGCCAGCAGCTCTCTCTTGACCACGGGGGACAATGAGCAGTTCTTC
D gene: TRBD1; CDR3 length: 13; V gene: TRBV19; clone size: .; J gene: TRBJ2-5; CDR3 protein: CASSGQDQETQYF; CDR3 DNA: TGTGCCAGTAGCGGACAGGATCAAGAGACCCAGTACTTC
D gene: .; CDR3 length: 16; V gene: TRBV5-6; clone size: .; J gene: TRBJ1-5; CDR3 protein: CASSLLNSYSNQPQHF; CDR3 DNA: TGTGCCAGCAGCTTATTGAACTCCTATAGCAATCAGCCCCAGCATTTT
D gene: .; CDR3 length: 15; V gene: TRBV24-1; clone size: .; J gene: TRBJ1-6; CDR3 protein: CATSEGAGGNSPLHF; CDR3 DNA: TGTGCCACCAGTGAGGGGGCCGGGGGGAATTCACCCCTCCACTTT
D gene: .; CDR3 length: 13; V gene: TRBV6-2/TRBV6-3; clone size: .; J gene: TRBJ1-1; CDR3 protein: CASSQQGNTEAFF; CDR3 DNA: TGTGCCAGCAGCCAACAGGGGAACACTGAAGCTTTCTTT
D gene: .; CDR3 length: 15; V gene: TRBV5-1; clone size: .; J gene: TRBJ1-4; CDR3 protein: CASSSTRGMNEKLFF; CDR3 DNA: TGCGCCAGCAGCTCAACTCGGGGTATGAATGAAAAACTGTTTTTT
D gene: TRBD1; CDR3 length: 15; V gene: TRBV4-1; clone size: .; J gene: TRBJ1-2; CDR3 protein: CASSSGTATNYGYTF; CDR3 DNA: TGCGCCAGCAGCTCCGGGACAGCCACTAACTATGGCTACACCTTC
D gene: .; CDR3 length: 13; V gene: TRBV18; clone size: .; J gene: TRBJ2-4; CDR3 protein: CASSGLERGIQYF; CDR3 DNA: TGTGCCAGCTCAGGACTCGAAAGAGGCATTCAGTACTTC
D gene: .; CDR3 length: 16; V gene: TRBV15; clone size: .; J gene: TRBJ1-4; CDR3 protein: CATSRDLRRVGEKLFF; CDR3 DNA: TGTGCCACCAGCAGAGATCTTAGGAGGGTCGGAGAAAAACTGTTTTTT
D gene: TRBD2; CDR3 length: 16; V gene: TRBV19; clone size: .; J gene: TRBJ2-3; CDR3 protein: CASRVTGTSDTDTQYF; CDR3 DNA: TGTGCCAGTAGGGTTACCGGGACTAGCGACACAGATACGCAGTATTTT
D gene: .; CDR3 length: 13; V gene: TRBV6-5; clone size: .; J gene: TRBJ1-2; CDR3 protein: CASRPLDNFGYTF; CDR3 DNA: TGTGCCAGCAGACCCCTCGACAATTTTGGCTACACCTTC
D gene: .; CDR3 length: 14; V gene: TRBV28; clone size: once; J gene: TRBJ2-4; CDR3 protein: CASSWHRAKNIQYF; CDR3 DNA: TGTGCCAGCAGCTGGCACAGAGCCAAAAACATTCAGTACTTC
D gene: .; CDR3 length: 14; V gene: TRBV6-6; clone size: .; J gene: TRBJ2-7; CDR3 protein: CASSYALENPEQYF; CDR3 DNA: TGTGCCAGCAGTTACGCACTAGAAAACCCGGAGCAGTACTTC
D gene: TRBD2; CDR3 length: 16; V gene: TRBV9; clone size: once; J gene: TRBJ2-1; CDR3 protein: CASSVRLAGSGNEQFF; CDR3 DNA: TGTGCCAGCAGCGTACGACTAGCGGGAAGTGGGAATGAGCAGTTCTTC
D gene: .; CDR3 length: 15; V gene: TRBV2; clone size: .; J gene: TRBJ1-1; CDR3 protein: CASSESDPGISEAFF; CDR3 DNA: TGTGCCAGCAGTGAGAGTGATCCGGGAATTTCTGAAGCTTTCTTT
D gene: TRBD2; CDR3 length: 16; V gene: TRBV9; clone size: .; J gene: TRBJ2-3; CDR3 protein: CASSVGSGSRSDTQYF; CDR3 DNA: TGTGCCAGCAGCGTGGGTAGCGGGAGTAGGTCAGATACGCAGTATTTT
D gene: .; CDR3 length: 13; V gene: TRBV7-2; clone size: .; J gene: TRBJ2-3; CDR3 protein: CASSRGGTDTQYF; CDR3 DNA: TGTGCCAGCAGCCGCGGAGGCACAGATACGCAGTATTTT
D gene: .; CDR3 length: 16; V gene: TRBV19; clone size: .; J gene: TRBJ2-2; CDR3 protein: CASSIPGGRGTGELFF; CDR3 DNA: TGTGCCAGTAGTATTCCAGGGGGGCGCGGCACCGGGGAGCTGTTTTTT
D gene: .; CDR3 length: 16; V gene: TRBV5-4; clone size: .; J gene: TRBJ1-6; CDR3 protein: CASSSDGGSTNSPLHF; CDR3 DNA: TGTGCCAGCAGCTCCGACGGAGGGTCGACTAATTCACCCCTCCACTTT
D gene: TRBD1; CDR3 length: 14; V gene: TRBV6-5; clone size: few; J gene: TRBJ1-2; CDR3 protein: CASLRTGGNYGYTF; CDR3 DNA: TGTGCCAGCCTACGGACAGGGGGGAACTATGGCTACACCTTC
D gene: TRBD2; CDR3 length: 16; V gene: TRBV7-7; clone size: once; J gene: TRBJ2-5; CDR3 protein: CASSLGPGGSEETQYF; CDR3 DNA: TGTGCCAGCAGCTTGGGACCGGGCGGGAGTGAAGAGACCCAGTACTTC
D gene: .; CDR3 length: 14; V gene: TRBV10-3; clone size: .; J gene: TRBJ2-3; CDR3 protein: CAISEGGFSDTQYF; CDR3 DNA: TGTGCCATCAGTGAGGGAGGTTTCTCCGATACGCAGTATTTT
D gene: .; CDR3 length: 13; V gene: TRBV6-4; clone size: .; J gene: TRBJ1-1; CDR3 protein: CASSVRRGTEAFF; CDR3 DNA: TGTGCCAGCAGTGTCCGACGGGGCACTGAAGCTTTCTTT
D gene: .; CDR3 length: 15; V gene: TRBV5-1; clone size: .; J gene: TRBJ1-2; CDR3 protein: CASSLGTGVYYGYTF; CDR3 DNA: TGCGCCAGCAGCTTGGGTACGGGGGTCTACTATGGCTACACCTTC
D gene: TRBD1; CDR3 length: 16; V gene: TRBV4-3; clone size: .; J gene: TRBJ2-7; CDR3 protein: CASSQDSGQGIHEQYF; CDR3 DNA: TGCGCCAGCAGCCAAGATAGCGGACAGGGGATCCACGAGCAGTACTTC
D gene: TRBD2; CDR3 length: 16; V gene: TRBV6-5; clone size: .; J gene: TRBJ2-1; CDR3 protein: CASSSRGTSGPNEQFF; CDR3 DNA: TGTGCCAGCAGTTCACGGGGGACTAGCGGTCCCAATGAGCAGTTCTTC
D gene: TRBD2; CDR3 length: 13; V gene: TRBV7-2; clone size: .; J gene: TRBJ2-7; CDR3 protein: CASQPGLAREQYF; CDR3 DNA: TGTGCCAGCCAACCGGGACTAGCACGAGAGCAGTACTTC